The 20 T cell receptor beta chains listed next were all sequenced from one sample in a study of OX40 agonist ivuxolimab in advanced cancers. Assay: immunoSEQ multiplex PCR; the TCRdb copy retains only in-frame clones and omits some. The data hold nearly 70,000 clones, with roughly 89% observed a single time. Specimen: CD4+ or CD8+ T cells sorted from blood, collected in a trial of the OX40 agonist ivuxolimab. The receptors stem from an adult with an advanced solid tumor such as melanoma, head and neck, liver or kidney cancer.

This rearrangement joins TRBV19 to TRBJ1-5; 8 bases line up with TRBD1. V lost 11 bases to trimming and J lost 0 bases; unmatched junction nucleotides: 9. Germline-derived CDR1 and CDR2 are LNHDA and SQIVND (reference sequence). The CDR3 is 15 residues long. CDR3 coding DNA: TGTGCCGCCACCCGGACAGGGTATAGCAATCAGCCCCAGCATTTT. Amino acid sequence: CAATRTGYSNQPQHF. The full variable domain, with the rest looked up from reference TRBV19 and TRBJ1-5, is DGGITQSPKYLFRKEGQNVTLSCEQNLNHDAMYWYRQDPGQGLRLIYYSQIVNDFQKGDIAEGYSVSREKKESFPLTVTSAQKNPTAFYLCAATRTGYSNQPQHFGDGTRLSIL.

This chain's CDR3 is CAISVGQDYGYTF. The CDR3 DNA reads TGTGCCATCAGTGTAGGACAGGACTATGGCTACACCTTC. The chain is built from TRBV10-3 and TRBJ1-2; 7 bases align to TRBD1. CDR3 length: 13 residues. Unmatched junction bases numbered 2, after V lost 4 bases and J lost 3 bases. Germline V gives CDR1 ENHRY, CDR2 SYGVKD.

This clone appeared a single time. The CDR3 DNA sequence: TGTGCCAGCAGCCTTGGGGGCTATGGCTACACCTTC. This translates into CASSLGGYGYTF. This chain uses TRBV5-6 with TRBJ1-2; maybe TRBD1 (5 bases). V shed 4 bases and J shed 4 bases, with 8 bases lying between them. The CDR3 sequence is 12 residues long. Germline CDR1 SGHDT, CDR2 YYEEEE.

This chain links TRBV2 with TRBJ2-7; D call uncertain. The V end was cut by 6 bases, the J end by 6 bases, with 9 bases between. The germline CDR1 and CDR2 sequences are SNHLY and FYNNEI. This CDR3 spans 11 amino acids. The CDR3 coding sequence is TGTGCCAGCAGCGTTACCCGCGAGCAGTACTTC. Amino acid sequence: CASSVTREQYF. The full variable domain, completed using reference TRBV2 and TRBJ2-7, is EPEVTQTPSHQVTQMGQEVILRCVPISNHLYFYWYRQILGQKVEFLVSFYNNEISEKSEIFDDQFSVERPDGSNFTLKIRSTKLEDSAMYFCASSVTREQYFGPGTRLTVT.

This clone was detected only a few times. The chain has TRBV19 and TRBJ1-3; unclear D gene. This CDR3 contains 10 residues. Trimming took off 8 bases at V and 5 bases at J, with 4 bases between the two ends. The germline CDR1 and CDR2 sequences are LNHDA and SQIVND (reference sequence). This chain's CDR3 is CASERNTIYF. The CDR3 DNA reads as TGTGCCAGTGAACGAAACACCATATATTTT.

The V call is TRBV7-3, the J call TRBJ2-5, with a tentative D call TRBD1 (5 bases). V was clipped by 4 bases and J by 7 bases, with 13 bases between them. Germline-derived CDR1 and CDR2 are SGHTA and FQGTGA. The CDR3 loop spans 13 amino acids. The CDR3 loop reads CASSSSGRGTQYF. As DNA, the CDR3 is TGTGCCAGCAGCTCCTCCGGAAGGGGGACCCAGTACTTC.

J is TRBJ2-3 and V is TRBV7-9; no firm D call. V was clipped by 0 bases and J by 2 bases, with 12 bases between them. The CDR3 length is 16 residues. In germline, CDR1 is SEHNR, CDR2 FQNEAQ (reference sequence). The CDR3 spells CASSLARGSLTDTQYF. The DNA for the CDR3 is TGTGCCAGCAGCTTAGCTCGTGGCAGCCTCACAGATACGCAGTATTTT.

The chain is built from TRBV5-1 and TRBJ1-3; D unresolved. Trimming took off 3 bases at V and 0 bases at J, with 10 bases between the two ends. Germline CDR1 reads SGHRS; CDR2 reads YFSETQ. The CDR3 runs 15 residues. The CDR3 reads CASSSGLSSGNTIYF. The CDR3 nucleotides read TGCGCCAGCAGCTCAGGACTCAGCTCTGGAAACACCATATATTTT. Filled out from reference TRBV5-1 and TRBJ1-3, the complete variable domain reads KAGVTQTPRYLIKTRGQQVTLSCSPISGHRSVSWYQQTPGQGLQFLFEYFSETQRNKGNFPGRFSGRQFSNSRSEMNVSTLELGDSALYLCASSSGLSSGNTIYFGEGSWLTVV.

This CDR3 is CASSLASEYNEQFF. CDR3 sequence (DNA): TGTGCCAGCAGCTTAGCTTCAGAGTACAATGAGCAGTTCTTC. The chain employs TRBV7-9 and TRBJ2-1; D gene ambiguous. Germline lookup yields CDR1 SEHNR and CDR2 FQNEAQ (reference sequence). The CDR3 sequence is 14 residues long. V was cut by 0 bases and J by 4 bases, with 7 bases left in between. The whole variable domain, filled in from reference TRBV7-9 and TRBJ2-1, reads DTGVSQNPRHKITKRGQNVTFRCDPISEHNRLYWYRQTLGQGPEFLTYFQNEAQLEKSRLLSDRFSAERPKGSFSTLEIQRTEQGDSAMYLCASSLASEYNEQFFGPGTRLTVL.

The chain combines TRBV10-3 with TRBJ1-3, with D unresolved. The ends were cut back, 2 bases at V and 8 bases at J, with 13 bases in the middle. Germline CDR1 ENHRY, CDR2 SYGVKD. This CDR3 spans 14 amino acids. The CDR3 sequence is CAISEGFPRDTIYF. The DNA of the CDR3 is TGTGCCATCAGTGAGGGCTTTCCGAGGGACACCATATATTTT.

CDR3: CASSSYRDRGQTQYF. The CDR3 DNA follows: TGTGCCAGCAGCTCTTACCGGGACAGGGGACAGACCCAGTACTTC. The V gene is TRBV7-8, the J gene TRBJ2-5; TRBD1 matches 10 bases. Losses at the gene ends were 4 bases for V and 6 bases for J; bases not matched to a gene: 8. CDR3 length: 15 amino acids. Germline V gives CDR1 SGHVS, CDR2 FQNEAQ.

The chain joins TRBV10-3 to TRBJ2-7; 7 bases agree with TRBD1. V shed 3 bases and J 4 bases; nucleotides not matched to a gene: 9. This CDR3 has 15 amino acids. Germline loops: CDR1 ENHRY, CDR2 SYGVKD. The CDR3 coding sequence is TGTGCCATCAGTGATTTTAAGGGGGCGTCGTACGAGCAGTACTTC. This encodes CAISDFKGASYEQYF.

CDR3 protein: CASSTTGYYGYTF. The CDR3 DNA follows: TGTGCCAGCAGTACAACAGGGTATTATGGCTACACCTTC. This sequence joins TRBV6-5 and TRBJ1-2; tentatively, D is TRBD1 (6 bases). In germline, CDR1 is MNHEY, CDR2 SVGAGI. The CDR3 has 13 amino acids. V was clipped by 5 bases and J by 5 bases, with 12 bases between them.

The sample holds a few counts of this clone. The chain employs TRBV19 and TRBJ2-2; D gene uncertain. Germline V gene sequence: CDR1 LNHDA, CDR2 SQIVND (reference sequence). V shed 10 bases and J shed 5 bases, with 14 bases lying between them. The CDR3 sequence is 13 residues long. This CDR3 reads CATAPFGTGELFF. In nucleotides, the CDR3 is TGTGCCACCGCTCCTTTTGGGACCGGGGAGCTGTTTTTT.

This clone appeared a single time. The chain employs TRBV19 and TRBJ1-2, with TRBD1 identical over 8 bases. The J segment lost 4 bases and the V segment lost 6 bases, leaving 7 bases of the junction unmatched. The CDR3 runs 14 residues. CDR1 LNHDA and CDR2 SQIVND come from the germline V gene (reference sequence). The CDR3 reads CASSRTGLVYGYTF. The CDR3 nucleotides read TGTGCCAGTAGCCGGACAGGGTTGGTCTATGGCTACACCTTC.

The chain combines TRBV7-9 with TRBJ1-2; D possibly corresponds to TRBD1 (5 bases). This CDR3 comprises 15 residues. The V gene lost 3 bases and the J gene lost 8 bases, with 19 bases spanning the gap. Germline V gives CDR1 SEHNR, CDR2 FQNEAQ (reference sequence). CDR3 loop: CASSLEVQGGRGYTF. The DNA of the CDR3 is TGTGCCAGCAGCTTGGAAGTCCAGGGAGGAAGAGGCTACACCTTC.

The rearrangement joins TRBV9 to TRBJ1-2; no reliable D call. V lost 3 bases to trimming and J lost 3 bases, with 9 bases between them. CDR1 SGDLS and CDR2 YYNGEE come from the germline V gene. The CDR3 has 13 residues. CDR3 DNA sequence: TGTGCCAGCAGCGCGTCACTCTACTATGGCTACACCTTC. Encoded protein: CASSASLYYGYTF.

This clone was seen a single time. The chain has TRBV4-1 and TRBJ1-4; D gene unclear. Germline V lookup: CDR1 MGHRA, CDR2 YSYEKL. The CDR3 sequence is 13 residues long. V dropped 4 bases and J dropped 2 bases, with 5 bases sitting between them. The CDR3 is CASSRPTNEKLFF. Here the CDR3 DNA reads TGCGCCAGCAGCCGGCCGACTAATGAAAAACTGTTTTTT.

V and J are TRBV27 and TRBJ2-1, with D tentatively TRBD1 (7 bases). Germline V lookup: CDR1 MNHEY, CDR2 SMNVEV (reference sequence). This CDR3 contains 16 residues. V shed 6 bases and J shed 8 bases, with 23 bases lying between them. The CDR3 DNA follows: TGTGCCAGCAGGCCCAGGGGGGCAGGGGCGTCGGATGAGCAGTTCTTC. This sequence encodes CASRPRGAGASDEQFF.

This chain's CDR3 is CASMRGGGYNEQFF. The CDR3 DNA sequence: TGTGCCAGTATGCGAGGCGGGGGCTACAATGAGCAGTTCTTC. The chain has TRBV7-2 and TRBJ2-1; 7 nucleotides align to TRBD2. The CDR3 totals 14 residues. Germline assignment: CDR1 SGHTA and CDR2 FQGNSA. With 9 bases clipped from V and 3 bases from J, the junction kept 8 bases outside the gene matches.